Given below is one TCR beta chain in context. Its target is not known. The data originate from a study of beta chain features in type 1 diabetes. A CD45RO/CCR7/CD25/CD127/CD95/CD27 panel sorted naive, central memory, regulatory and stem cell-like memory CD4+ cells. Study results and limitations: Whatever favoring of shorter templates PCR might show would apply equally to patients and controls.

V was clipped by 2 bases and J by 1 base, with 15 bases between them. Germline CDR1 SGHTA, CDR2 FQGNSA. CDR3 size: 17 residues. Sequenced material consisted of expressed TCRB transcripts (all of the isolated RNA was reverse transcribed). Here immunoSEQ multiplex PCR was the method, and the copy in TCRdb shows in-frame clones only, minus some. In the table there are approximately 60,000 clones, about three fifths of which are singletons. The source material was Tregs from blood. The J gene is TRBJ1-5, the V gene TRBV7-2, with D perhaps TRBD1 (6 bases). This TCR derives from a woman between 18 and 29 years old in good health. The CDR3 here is CASSLHGRGVSNQPQHF. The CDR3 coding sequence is TGTGCCAGCAGCTTACATGGCAGGGGAGTAAGCAATCAGCCCCAGCATTTT.